This TCR beta chain was sequenced for a study of identical twins (TCRdb year 2016). Study-wide context: The study deep-sequenced TCR alpha and beta repertoires from monozygotic twins, unrelated adults of various ages and cord blood to test whether fetal clonotypes persist. Replicate twin experiments were performed at different times using different library preparation protocols to rule out contamination. Study-wide conclusions, independent of this receptor: A weaker excess of twin sharing was found in beta out-of-frame sequences because the signal-to-noise ratio was lowered by fewer shared sequences. Fewer insertions were carried by abundant cord blood beta clonotypes; a weaker similar trend was observed in young adult naive repertoires, while no such trend was observed in memory repertoires. In monozygotic twins, out-of-frame TCR alpha sharing was systematically underestimated by recombination models, although the models agreed with sharing between unrelated individuals. Because the same donors could not be followed over many years, conclusions were based on cross-sectional statistical analysis. Zero-insertion analyses could be partly confounded by invariant T cells such as MAIT and iNKT, although diverse VJ usage argued against such confounding for most clonotypes. Compared with coincidental sharing between unrelated individuals, out-of-frame TCR alpha sequences shared between twins had an excess of sequences with low generation probability.

All donors were healthy Caucasians. The twin cohort comprised three pairs of female monozygotic twins, all aged roughly 18 to 30 years. The RNA used for TCR libraries was isolated from peripheral blood mononuclear cells. Trimming accounts for 7 bases at V and 1 base at J, while the number of junction bases matched to no gene is 5. CDR1 and CDR2, per the germline V gene, are LGHNT and FRNRAP. The cysteine opens and the phenylalanine closes a CDR3 of 14 amino acids. The only DNA kept is the CDR3, 42 bases in frame from the first base. In the case of this clonotype: The target of this receptor is not known. No qualities accompany the bases; no much larger clone lies one base away.

The library relied on 5' RACE. The sequencer was an Illumina HiSeq 2000. A universal primer binding site was introduced by template switching, and a unique molecular identifier was present in the final cDNA, enabling accurate counting of TCR cDNA molecules. First-strand cDNA for TCR alpha and beta chains was synthesized from specific primers in the conserved constant-segment region. To control for contamination, each cDNA library was double barcoded with a SMART-Mk sample barcode plus Illumina barcodes. TruSeq adapter sequences and Illumina sample barcodes were added in two successive PCR steps. Sequencing of the TCR alpha and beta cDNA libraries was done on the Illumina HiSeq platform using custom primers. The paper's data handling went like this. Unique molecular identifiers were extracted from raw reads with MiGEC, and CDR3 positions were determined with MiXCR. Recombination models were inferred per individual with the repgenHMM and IGoR tools using an EM algorithm. Shared clonotypes were analyzed with the tcR package in R, and sharing was normalized by the product of cloneset sizes. To study raw recombination free of thymic and clonal selection effects, out-of-frame nonproductive sequences were analyzed. TCRdb redid the processing of the public reads, applying fastp at Q25 and MiXCR, and retained in-frame beta chains. Rows with a matching CDR3 protein are joined into one entry that keeps the most common DNA and genes. The V and J calls, along with clone size, are taken from TCRdb and not from the paper's own processing. For this sample the table gives hundreds of thousands of distinct CDR3 sequences, of which less than 9% were detected only once. 1.5% to 2% of the sample lies in the top ten.

The same sample was also studied in work on yellow fever vaccine responses in identical twins. Per that second paper: According to the authors, the vaccine-induced T cell response in identical twins seemed to be partly convergent and partly specific to each individual. The study precisely tracked vaccine-responding T cell clones in identical twins.

The origin of this receptor is a woman under 30 in good health. The sample taken for sequencing was PBMCs. The chain uses TRBV12-5 and TRBJ2-5, and 8 junctional nucleotides match TRBD2. The bases read TGTGCTAGTGCCGATGCGGGGGGCCAAGAGACCCAGTACTTC. This translates into CASADAGGQETQYF.